The 13 T cell receptor beta chains in this list originate from one sample, sequenced in a study of T-cell memory formation after mild COVID-19. Each CDR3 protein is one row after TCRdb ran MiXCR on the 5' RACE reads. The table records 200,000 to 250,000 distinct CDR3 sequences, just over 9.5% of them present only once. Sequenced sample: PBMCs or a T cell subset sorted from them (not recorded which). All receptors come from a man between 18 and 29 years old who had mild COVID-19 (a few samples of this study predate the infection). Cell type and time point are not known.

This clonotype was seen more than once but under ten times. V is TRBV3-1 and J is TRBJ2-2, with D unresolved. V was clipped by 4 bases and J by 6 bases, with 9 bases between them. This CDR3 is built from 13 residues. Germline CDR1 reads LGHDT; CDR2 reads YNNKEL (reference sequence). This chain's CDR3 is CASSRLSAGELFF. CDR3 nucleotide sequence: TGTGCCAGCAGCCGGTTGTCGGCCGGGGAGCTGTTTTTT.

The chain joins TRBV5-1 to TRBJ1-5; D gene ambiguous. The CDR3 has 13 amino acids. Trimming took 3 bases from V and 5 from J, leaving 9 bases between them. Germline-derived CDR1 and CDR2 are SGHRS and YFSETQ. The CDR3 spells CASSWAGDQPQHF. CDR3 bases: TGCGCCAGCAGCTGGGCGGGAGATCAGCCCCAGCATTTT.

This clonotype occurred many times. The rearrangement links TRBV4-2 to TRBJ1-5; possible D gene TRBD1, 6 bases. In germline, CDR1 is LGHNA, CDR2 YNFKEQ. This CDR3 has 18 residues. The V and J ends lost 0 bases and 3 bases respectively, with 18 bases between them. The CDR3 DNA sequence: TGTGCCAGCAGCCAAGATTGGATAGGGGGTGAGGACAATCAGCCCCAGCATTTT. Its translation is CASSQDWIGGEDNQPQHF.

The V and J genes are TRBV5-1 and TRBJ2-3, with D possibly TRBD1 on 5 matching bases. CDR3 length: 15 amino acids. Germline CDR1 reads SGHRS; CDR2 reads YFSETQ. V lost 1 base and J lost 0, with 9 bases in between. The CDR3: CASSLWAGSTDTQYF. As DNA, the CDR3 is TGCGCCAGCAGCTTGTGGGCAGGGAGCACAGATACGCAGTATTTT.

Many counts were recorded for this clonotype. The rearrangement uses TRBV6-6 and TRBJ1-1, with a tentative D call TRBD1 (6 bases). This CDR3 region has 13 residues. Trimming shortened V by 4 bases and J by 1 base, and 7 bases separated the two germline ends. Per germline, CDR1 MNHNY and CDR2 SVGAGI (reference sequence). CDR3 nucleotide sequence: TGTGCCAGCAGTTGGGGGCAGAACACTGAAGCTTTCTTT. Translating gives CASSWGQNTEAFF.

The chain uses TRBV19 and TRBJ2-3; 7 nucleotides agree with TRBD2. CDR1 is LNHDA and CDR2 is SQIVND in the germline V gene (reference sequence). This CDR3 contains 16 residues. Trimming took 5 bases from V and 2 from J; bases not matched to a gene: 10. The CDR3 loop is CASSERGVPFTDTQYF. As DNA, the CDR3 is TGTGCCAGTAGTGAACGGGGGGTCCCTTTCACAGATACGCAGTATTTT.

There are a few counts of this clonotype. J is TRBJ2-5 and V is TRBV24-1, with a possible D match to TRBD1 (6 bases). With 2 bases removed from V and 5 bases from J, the gap between germline ends came to 11 bases. Germline lookup yields CDR1 KGHDR and CDR2 SFDVKD. The CDR3 extends over 14 amino acids. CDR3 bases: TGTGCCACCAGTGATTCCAGGGGCGGGGAGACCCAGTACTTC. Amino acids: CATSDSRGGETQYF.

V is TRBV12-3 or TRBV12-4 and J is TRBJ1-1; tentative D call: TRBD1 (6 bases). The CDR3 runs to 16 residues. V was pared by 3 bases and J by 5 bases, with 19 bases between. CDR3 loop: CASSFWGGAGWTEAFF. The CDR3 region has the DNA TGTGCCAGCAGTTTTTGGGGGGGCGCAGGTTGGACTGAAGCTTTCTTT.

This clonotype was detected only a few times. J is TRBJ2-1 and V is TRBV2; maybe TRBD2 (5 bases). V was shortened by 7 bases and J by 12 bases, with 16 bases between the two germline ends. The germline V gene encodes CDR1 SNHLY and CDR2 FYNNEI. The CDR3 has 12 amino acids. This CDR3 reads CASKRLAEVQFF. As DNA, the CDR3 is TGTGCCAGCAAGAGGCTAGCCGAAGTGCAGTTCTTC.

The V and J genes are TRBV7-2 and TRBJ2-5; 9 positions match TRBD2. The CDR3 totals 15 residues. The germline V gene has CDR1 SGHTA and CDR2 FQGNSA. Trimming removed 4 bases from V and 1 base from J; junction bases left unmatched: 4. In DNA form, the CDR3 reads TGTGCCAGCAGCTCCGCAGCGGGGGGCCAAGAGACCCAGTACTTC. This translates into CASSSAAGGQETQYF. Full variable domain (missing parts from reference TRBV7-2 and TRBJ2-5): GAGVSQSPSNKVTEKGKDVELRCDPISGHTALYWYRQSLGQGLEFLIYFQGNSAPDKSGLPSDRFSAERTGGSVSTLTIQRTQQEDSAVYLCASSSAAGGQETQYFGPGTRLLVL.

This clonotype was picked up many times. This chain links TRBV5-1 with TRBJ2-3, with a possible D match to TRBD2 (5 bases). The CDR3 totals 11 residues. V lost 3 bases and J lost 6, with 5 bases in between. From germline, CDR1 is SGHRS and CDR2 YFSETQ. The CDR3 here is CASSSGDTQYF. CDR3 sequence (DNA): TGCGCCAGCAGCTCGGGGGATACGCAGTATTTT.

The genes are TRBV15 and TRBJ1-5; D perhaps matches TRBD1 (5 bases). Per germline, CDR1 LNHNV and CDR2 YYDKDF (reference sequence). Between the trimmed V and J ends, which lost 1 base and 3 bases, there was a span of 7 bases. The CDR3 has 14 amino acids. CDR3: CATSRVRDNQPQHF. In DNA, the CDR3 is TGTGCCACCAGCAGAGTCAGGGACAATCAGCCCCAGCATTTT.

This clonotype has just a few counts. The chain links TRBV20-1 to TRBJ2-7; TRBD1 agrees at 9 bases. J gave up 0 bases and V 3 bases, and 6 bases lay outside the gene matches. The germline V gene has CDR1 DFQATT and CDR2 SNEGSKA (reference sequence). This CDR3 spans 15 amino acids. Here the CDR3 reads CSASTGTGYSYEQYF. CDR3 in DNA: TGCAGTGCTAGTACGGGGACAGGGTACTCCTACGAGCAGTACTTC.